There are a few counts of the clone carrying this TCR beta chain. Sample barcodes and UMIs were carried by the TCR alpha and TCR beta cDNA libraries that 5'RACE generated with constant-segment primers. MiXCR, run by TCRdb on the 5' RACE reads, gives a single entry per CDR3 protein. The table includes 150,000 to 200,000 distinct CDR3 sequences, 15% to 20% detected once. Trimming cost V 3 bases and J 1 base; bases outside gene matches: 7. The CDR3 length is 16 residues. The germline gives CDR1 SGHRS, CDR2 YFSETQ. This sample was included in a study of T-cell memory formation after mild COVID-19. This chain connects TRBV5-1 to TRBJ2-7; 10 bases are a match to TRBD2. The sequence came from a man younger than 35 who had mild COVID-19 (a few samples of this study predate the infection). Cell type and time point are not known. The source material was PBMCs or a T cell subset sorted from them (not recorded which). The CDR3: CASSSGSGGPSYEQYF. The DNA for the CDR3 is TGCGCCAGCAGCTCGGGTAGCGGGGGGCCTTCCTACGAGCAGTACTTC.